This T cell receptor beta chain derives from a study of blood T cell repertoires in COVID-19. About the research overall: Samples of COVID-19 (acute and convalescent) were obtained from the United States, Italy and Spain. The analysed material was cDNA or gDNA that came from T cells, B-cell-depleted T cells, or PBMCs.

Germline lookup yields CDR1 SGHVS and CDR2 FQNEAQ. V was cut by 2 bases and J by 3 bases, with 13 bases left in between. There are 16 residues in the CDR3. Methods used by the authors: Amplification with reference gene primers provided the estimates of nucleated cell counts. Only in-frame clones appear in the TCRdb table, and some are missing; sequencing was by immunoSEQ multiplex PCR. The V and J calls and clone size are taken from that table; D and trimming were inferred from the DNA. The repertoire holds over 150,000 clones, with about 73% as singletons. Sequencing was carried out using peripheral blood. The TCR comes from an elderly man with acute or convalescent COVID-19. V gene TRBV7-8 combines with J gene TRBJ2-2; D may be TRBD1 (5 bases). The CDR3, as DNA: TGTGCCAGCAGCTTACAGGGTCCCCTGGACACCGGGGAGCTGTTTTTT. Translated, it gives CASSLQGPLDTGELFF.